This entry lists 7 T cell receptor beta chains sequenced from one sample in a study of blood T cell repertoires in COVID-19. Produced via immunoSEQ multiplex PCR; TCRdb's table is partial and in-frame only. The table shows 350,000 to 400,000 clones, with about 90% occurring only once. The sequenced material came from PBMCs or T cells enriched from blood (not recorded which). All receptors come from a woman in her twenties or thirties who had recovered from COVID-19.

The chain couples TRBV30 to TRBJ1-5; 8 bases line up with TRBD1. Trimming removed 5 bases from V and 2 bases from J; junction bases left unmatched: 2. CDR3 size: 13 residues. In germline, CDR1 is GTSNPN, CDR2 SVGIG (reference sequence). CDR3 sequence: CAWAQGGNQPQHF. The CDR3, as DNA: TGTGCCTGGGCACAGGGGGGCAATCAGCCCCAGCATTTT.

The chain joins TRBV11-3 to TRBJ1-1; TRBD1 might be the D (5 bases). Trimming removed 5 bases from V and 10 bases from J, with 17 bases in between. The germline CDR1 and CDR2 sequences are SGHNT and YENEEA. This CDR3 has 13 residues. The CDR3: CASSPTPGSGAFF. CDR3 sequence (DNA): TGTGCCAGCAGCCCCACTCCAGGGTCAGGAGCTTTCTTT.

The chain links TRBV30 to TRBJ2-7; unclear D gene. The germline V and J ends were trimmed by 1 base and 5 bases, with 9 bases remaining between them. Per the germline V gene, CDR1 is GTSNPN and CDR2 is SVGIG (reference sequence). This CDR3 region has 12 residues. Here the CDR3 DNA reads TGTGCCTGGAGTGGTCCGGGTGACGAGCAGTACTTC. This sequence encodes CAWSGPGDEQYF.

The genes are TRBV7-9 and TRBJ1-2; TRBD1 is a possible D gene (5 bases). Germline loops: CDR1 SEHNR, CDR2 FQNEAQ (reference sequence). V lost 5 bases to trimming and J lost 5 bases, with 15 bases between them. This CDR3 spans 14 amino acids. The CDR3 DNA reads TGTGCCAGCAGCCCCCCTGGGGGGGAGTATGGCTACACCTTC. Protein: CASSPPGGEYGYTF. The whole variable domain, filled in from reference TRBV7-9 and TRBJ1-2, reads DTGVSQNPRHKITKRGQNVTFRCDPISEHNRLYWYRQTLGQGPEFLTYFQNEAQLEKSRLLSDRFSAERPKGSFSTLEIQRTEQGDSAMYLCASSPPGGEYGYTFGSGTRLTVV.

V usage is TRBV4-3 and J usage is TRBJ1-2; D unclear. Deletions cut 1 base from V and 6 bases from J, with 9 bases between. CDR3 length: 13 amino acids. The V gene's germline CDR1 is LGHNA and CDR2 YSLEER. This CDR3 is CASSQVDRDGYTF. As DNA, the CDR3 is TGCGCCAGCAGCCAAGTCGATCGGGATGGCTACACCTTC.

This chain uses TRBV6-5 with TRBJ1-2; D uncertain. CDR3 length: 15 residues. Trimming shortened V by 0 bases and J by 2 bases, and 10 bases separated the two germline ends. CDR1 is MNHEY and CDR2 is SVGAGI in the germline V gene. This CDR3 reads CASSYSMQQNYGYTF. CDR3 in DNA: TGTGCCAGCAGTTACTCGATGCAACAGAACTATGGCTACACCTTC.

The CDR3 loop reads CASSRDRGSNQPQHF. DNA of the CDR3: TGTGCCAGCAGCAGGGACAGGGGGAGCAATCAGCCCCAGCATTTT. The chain carries TRBV7-2 and TRBJ1-5, with 11 bases that match TRBD1. The CDR3 contains 15 residues. J was trimmed by 1 base and V by 5 bases; bases with no gene match: 1. In germline, CDR1 is SGHTA, CDR2 FQGNSA.